The 26 T cell receptor beta chains in this list originate from one sample, sequenced in a study of circulating CD8 cells and anti-PD-1 response in melanoma. Each library started from roughly 15 ng of total RNA using the QIAseq Immune Repertoire TCR panel. Each CDR3 protein gets one entry after TCRdb re-called the reads with MiXCR. The table shows about 130 distinct CDR3 sequences, with less than 4% occurring only once. Sorting of live CD3+CD8+TCRalphabeta+ cells by PD-1 and/or TIGIT gave four subsets. The material was CD8+ T cells from PBMCs, obtained at baseline or after one month of anti-PD-1 therapy (not recorded which). These receptors all come from a human donor with melanoma.

By sample share, this clonotype is large. The chain links TRBV29-1 to TRBJ2-3; D ambiguous. This CDR3 spans 13 amino acids. Trimming took off 1 base at V and 3 bases at J, with 8 bases between the two ends. Germline values: CDR1 SQVTM, CDR2 ANQGSEA. The CDR3 nucleotides are TGCAGCGTTGAAGTTGGACCTACAGATACGCAGTATTTT. This translates into CSVEVGPTDTQYF.

This clonotype occurred a few times. The chain combines TRBV28 with TRBJ2-7; the match to TRBD2 covers 10 bases. The CDR3 consists of 14 residues. V dropped 2 bases and J dropped 2; count of bases not matched to a gene: 0. Germline assignment: CDR1 MDHEN and CDR2 SYDVKM. Here the CDR3 reads CASSLLAGAYEQYF. The DNA of the CDR3 is TGTGCCAGCAGTTTACTAGCGGGAGCCTACGAGCAGTACTTC. Supplemented by reference TRBV28 and TRBJ2-7, the full variable domain reads DVKVTQSSRYLVKRTGEKVFLECVQDMDHENMFWYRQDPGLGLRLIYFSYDVKMKEKGDIPEGYSVSREKKERFSLILESASTNQTSMYLCASSLLAGAYEQYFGPGTRLTVT.

This clonotype qualifies as large. The chain joins TRBV20-1 to TRBJ2-1; D not certain. V dropped 0 bases and J dropped 8 bases, with 17 bases sitting between them. Germline loops: CDR1 DFQATT, CDR2 SNEGSKA (reference sequence). The CDR3 has 15 amino acids. In nucleotides, the CDR3 is TGCAGTGCTAGAGATCTGGGCCAGATTGGCCATGAGCAGTTCTTC. This sequence encodes CSARDLGQIGHEQFF.

This clonotype is large within its sample. The chain combines TRBV19 with TRBJ2-7; D may be TRBD2 (5 bases). The CDR3 contains 14 residues. V lost 7 bases, J lost 1 base, and 14 bases lay in between. Per germline, CDR1 LNHDA and CDR2 SQIVND (reference sequence). The CDR3 loop reads CASTPDGESYEQYF. In DNA, the CDR3 is TGTGCCAGTACCCCTGACGGGGAGTCCTACGAGCAGTACTTC.

This clonotype is labeled large. This rearrangement joins TRBV29-1 to TRBJ1-3, with 8 bases matching TRBD1. The V gene's germline CDR1 is SQVTM and CDR2 ANQGSEA. J gave up 1 base and V 3 bases, and 2 bases lay outside the gene matches. CDR3 size: 14 residues. The CDR3, as DNA: TGCAGCGTTGATGACAGGGGATCTGGAAACACCATATATTTT. Translation gives CSVDDRGSGNTIYF.

By share, this clonotype counts as large (0.1 to 1%). V gene TRBV29-1 combines with J gene TRBJ2-5; possibly TRBD1 or TRBD2 for D (5 bases each). Germline V gene lookup returns CDR1 SQVTM and CDR2 ANQGSEA. The CDR3 consists of 12 residues. V was pared by 6 bases and J by 5 bases, with 13 bases between. DNA for the CDR3: TGCAGCGTCCGGGACCTGGGGGAGACCCAGTACTTC. This gives the protein CSVRDLGETQYF.

Within the sample, this clonotype is hyperexpanded. The rearrangement links TRBV2 to TRBJ2-3; TRBD2 agrees at 8 bases. This CDR3 has 15 amino acids. V shed 6 bases, J shed 1 base, and the junction held 6 bases outside the gene matches. Germline-derived CDR1 and CDR2 are SNHLY and FYNNEI. The CDR3 loop is CASRPGGLRTDTQYF. DNA of the CDR3: TGTGCCAGCAGACCGGGGGGGCTACGCACAGATACGCAGTATTTT.

This clonotype is categorized as medium-sized. The chain carries TRBV19 and TRBJ1-4; the D gene is possibly TRBD1 (6 bases). This CDR3 spans 14 amino acids. CDR1 and CDR2 (germline): LNHDA, SQIVND (reference sequence). V was pared by 3 bases and J by 5 bases, with 10 bases between. CDR3 amino acids: CASSMMGGNEKLFF. The CDR3 region has the DNA TGTGCCAGTAGTATGATGGGGGGCAATGAAAAACTGTTTTTT. The variable domain in full, with the rest retrieved from reference TRBV19 and TRBJ1-4, is DGGITQSPKYLFRKEGQNVTLSCEQNLNHDAMYWYRQDPGQGLRLIYYSQIVNDFQKGDIAEGYSVSREKKESFPLTVTSAQKNPTAFYLCASSMMGGNEKLFFGSGTQLSVL.

By its share, this clonotype is hyperexpanded. V usage is TRBV2 and J usage is TRBJ2-1; D ambiguous. The V end was cut by 4 bases, the J end by 3 bases, with 4 bases between. Looked up from germline, CDR1 is SNHLY and CDR2 is FYNNEI. The CDR3 has 12 amino acids. The CDR3 sequence is CASSVVYNEQFF. CDR3 sequence (DNA): TGTGCCAGCAGTGTTGTCTACAATGAGCAGTTCTTC.

In this sample, this clonotype turned up a few times. This chain uses TRBV19 with TRBJ1-1; 9 positions agree with TRBD1. CDR1 LNHDA and CDR2 SQIVND come from the germline V gene (reference sequence). V was clipped by 0 bases and J by 7 bases; unmatched bases: 9. This CDR3 has 16 residues. This chain's CDR3 is CASSIDPRTGVGEAFF. CDR3 DNA sequence: TGTGCCAGTAGTATAGACCCCCGGACAGGGGTTGGTGAAGCTTTCTTT.

By its share, this clonotype is hyperexpanded. The chain employs TRBV20-1 and TRBJ1-2, with D unresolved. Trimming cost V 6 bases and J 4 bases, with 12 bases left between them. This CDR3 has 12 residues. Germline V gives CDR1 DFQATT, CDR2 SNEGSKA (reference sequence). The CDR3 DNA is TGCAGTGCCGCCAGACCGATCTATGGCTACACCTTC. Translated: CSAARPIYGYTF.

By share of the sample, this clonotype is large. The chain combines TRBV19 with TRBJ2-5, with a tentative D call TRBD2 (5 bases). With 5 bases removed from V and 0 bases from J, the gap between germline ends came to 13 bases. Germline CDR1 reads LNHDA; CDR2 reads SQIVND (reference sequence). This CDR3 has 15 residues. CDR3: CASSQRPGNQETQYF. CDR3 bases: TGTGCCAGTAGTCAAAGACCCGGGAACCAAGAGACCCAGTACTTC.

By proportion, this clonotype is hyperexpanded. This chain links TRBV19 with TRBJ1-6; TRBD1 might be the D (5 bases). V lost 5 bases and J 6 bases, leaving 8 bases between the germline ends. The CDR3 is made up of 13 amino acids. Germline CDR1 and CDR2: LNHDA and SQIVND (reference sequence). CDR3 sequence reads: CASSDGGNSPLHF. As DNA, the CDR3 is TGTGCCAGTAGTGATGGGGGTAATTCACCCCTCCACTTT.

This clonotype is labeled as large. The chain uses TRBV21-1 and TRBJ1-6; TRBD1 is the table's D call, not checked against the DNA. TRBV21-1 counts as a pseudogene. This CDR3 region has 24 residues. The CDR3 protein is CASSKAGRAEGDRGRKHCSSPLHF. DNA for the CDR3: TGTGCCAGCAGCAAAGCAGGAAGAGCGGAAGGAGACAGGGGCCGTAAGCACTGCAGTTCACCCCTCCACTTT.

By share of the sample, this clonotype is hyperexpanded. The chain joins TRBV5-6 to TRBJ2-7; D might be TRBD1 (6 bases). The CDR3 is 14 residues long. In germline, CDR1 is SGHDT, CDR2 YYEEEE. V gave up 2 bases and J gave up 3 bases, with 12 bases separating them. In DNA, the CDR3 is TGTGCCAGCAGCTTCCAGACAGGAGGCTACGAGCAGTACTTC. Residues: CASSFQTGGYEQYF.

Relative to its sample, this clonotype is large. Relative to the germline gene, one junction end is altered; a read error may explain this. The chain has TRBV7-7 and TRBJ1-1, with D possibly TRBD1 on 5 matching bases. This CDR3 spans 15 amino acids. Germline V gene sequence: CDR1 SSHAT, CDR2 FNYEAQ (reference sequence). CDR3 sequence: CASSLPGQGDTEAFF. CDR3 nucleotides: TGTGCTAGCAGCTTACCCGGCCAAGGGGACACTGAAGCTTTCTTT.

This clonotype is large in the sample. An end of the junction does not agree with germline; a read error may underlie this. The rearrangement uses TRBV5-4 and TRBJ2-3; D is possibly TRBD2 (7 bases). Germline CDR1 reads SGHNT; CDR2 reads YYREEE (reference sequence). The CDR3 is 14 residues long. The CDR3 nucleotides are TGTGCCAGCAGCTTCTGGGGGGGCACATATACGCAGTATTTT. Its translation is CASSFWGGTYTQYF. The variable domain in full, completed from reference TRBV5-4 and TRBJ2-3, reads ETGVTQSPTHLIKTRGQQVTLRCSSQSGHNTVSWYQQALGQGPQFIFQYYREEENGRGNFPPRFSGLQFPNYSSELNVNALELDDSALYLCASSFWGGTYTQYFGPGTRLTVL.

In its sample, this clonotype is hyperexpanded. The rearrangement links TRBV27 to TRBJ2-1; 9 bases are a match to TRBD1. Germline CDR1 is MNHEY and CDR2 is SMNVEV (reference sequence). CDR3 length equals 15 residues. V shed 0 bases, J shed 8 bases, and the junction held 5 bases outside the gene matches. The CDR3 sequence is CASSLSGTGIDEQFF. As DNA, the CDR3 is TGTGCCAGCAGTTTATCCGGGACAGGGATAGATGAGCAGTTCTTC.

In its sample, this clonotype is large. This rearrangement joins TRBV2 to TRBJ2-7, with D possibly being TRBD1 or TRBD2 (5 bases each). The CDR3 covers 17 residues. The germline CDR1 and CDR2 sequences are SNHLY and FYNNEI. Trimming removed 6 bases at V and 0 bases at J, with 21 bases between. CDR3 nucleotide sequence: TGTGCCAGCAGCCCCTCGGACATTATAGCGATCTCCTACGAGCAGTACTTC. This sequence encodes CASSPSDIIAISYEQYF.

Relative to its sample, this clonotype is large. The chain joins TRBV19 to TRBJ2-7; D not certain. The germline V gene encodes CDR1 LNHDA and CDR2 SQIVND (reference sequence). The CDR3 is 12 residues long. V lost 6 bases and J lost 3, with 9 bases in between. CDR3 sequence (DNA): TGTGCCAGTAGCGCCATAAACTACGAGCAGTACTTC. Translation: CASSAINYEQYF.

This clonotype is labeled as large. V and J are TRBV19 and TRBJ1-1; D uncertain. Germline assignment: CDR1 LNHDA and CDR2 SQIVND (reference sequence). V dropped 6 bases and J dropped 5 bases, with 19 bases sitting between them. The CDR3 extends over 15 amino acids. In nucleotides, the CDR3 is TGTGCCAGTAGCATGGAGGTAGGAGGGAATACTGAAGCTTTCTTT. It codes for CASSMEVGGNTEAFF.

This clonotype is labeled large. The V and J genes are TRBV23-1 and TRBJ2-3; maybe TRBD1 (6 bases). Being an ORF, TRBV23-1 has a function that is uncertain. The V and J ends lost 0 bases and 2 bases respectively, with 12 bases between them. CDR3 size: 16 residues. The CDR3 DNA reads as TGCGCCAGCAGTCAATCGCCACAGGGACCCACAGATACGCAGTATTTT. It is translated as CASSQSPQGPTDTQYF.

Relative to its sample, this clonotype is large. The CDR3 region has the DNA TGTGCCTGGGCGCAAATACAGGGGCCGATGGAGACCCAGTACTTC. It codes for CAWAQIQGPMETQYF. The chain employs TRBV30 and TRBJ2-5, with TRBD1 identical over 7 bases. In germline, CDR1 is GTSNPN, CDR2 SVGIG (reference sequence). This CDR3 is 15 amino acids long. J gave up 5 bases and V 5 bases, and 14 bases lay outside the gene matches.

By share, this clonotype counts as large (0.1 to 1%). The chain is built from TRBV13 and TRBJ1-1; D perhaps matches TRBD1 (6 bases). Germline V gene data show CDR1 as PRHDT and CDR2 as FYEKMQ (reference sequence). This CDR3 has 13 residues. V dropped 5 bases and J dropped 5 bases, with 12 bases sitting between them. The CDR3 is CASSVTGRTEAFF. The DNA for the CDR3 is TGTGCCAGCAGCGTTACAGGGCGGACTGAAGCTTTCTTT.

By share, this clonotype counts as large (0.1 to 1%). This chain links TRBV19 with TRBJ2-7; 10 bases line up with TRBD1. The germline CDR1 and CDR2 sequences are LNHDA and SQIVND (reference sequence). There are 15 residues in the CDR3. V lost 7 bases and J lost 3; bases outside the gene matches: 9. The CDR3 spells CASTPGQGILYEQYF. The CDR3 DNA reads TGTGCCAGTACTCCGGGACAGGGGATCCTCTACGAGCAGTACTTC.

This clonotype is termed large. The genes are TRBV2 and TRBJ1-4; unclear D gene. This CDR3 has 13 residues. The V and J ends lost 4 bases and 7 bases respectively, with 10 bases between them. The germline gives CDR1 SNHLY, CDR2 FYNNEI. Written as DNA, the CDR3 is TGTGCCAGCAGTGGTGTCCCGGGTGAAAAACTGTTTTTT. Amino acid sequence: CASSGVPGEKLFF.